This section outlines one T cell receptor (beta chain) sequence together with its context. Its specific antigen is unknown. It has no much larger one-base neighbor in the sample; base qualities were not kept. The sample comes from a study of cytomegalovirus exposure and HLA in healthy donors (TCRdb year 2017). With regard to the full study: In an earlier analysis of 587 of the donors, 250 to 300 Gb of sequence data and some 100 million unique TCR beta sequences from approximately 180 million T cells were reported. An early release that covered fewer than 750 HLA-typed donors contained approximately 290 gigabases of sequencing data and roughly 84 million unique TCR sequences. Among the roughly 370 genotyped donors, about 85% belonged to the genetic ancestry cluster associated with self-reported Caucasian donors. The study aimed to test whether signatures of past pathogen exposure could be identified by cataloging public T cell receptors. The T cell repertoires of under 750 subjects were profiled by immunosequencing and related to cytomegalovirus serostatus. Besides the first cohort of some 670 subjects, a separate validation cohort made up of 120 different subjects was used. To predict cytomegalovirus infection status, the study brought together high-throughput TCR immunosequencing, statistical association of individual TCRs with disease status, and machine learning. A later analysis re-analyzed previously published TCR beta repertoires from about 730 donors and added high-resolution HLA genotyping to study TCR occurrence patterns. In the later analysis, no new phenotypic data were used to find candidate immune exposures; instead, reliance was placed on TCR beta sequences and their occurrence across donors. To decide whether each TCR beta V gene segment behaved as functional or pseudogenic, an earlier analysis of approximately 600 of the donors relied on high-throughput TCR beta sequencing. Donor age, sex, ethnicity and CMV serostatus were compiled together with the repertoire data. Genome-wide SNP genotypes for about 65% of the roughly 700 donors were used in a later genetic analysis, which treated that subset as a discovery cohort. All discovery cohort repertoires had been generated using a single sequencing platform. Class I and class II HLA loci were covered by the typing at four-digit resolution. Typing coverage differed by locus: A, B, C, DRB1 and DQB1 were typed in about 629-630 donors, DQA1 in roughly 510, DPA1 in around 580, and DPB1 in just under 480. Because of strong linkage in the cohort, roughly five DR-DQ haplotypes were treated as single units for association and clustering. Across roughly 420 genotyped donors of the cohort, an average of roughly 230,000 unique TCR beta nucleotide sequences per donor were sequenced, and 15% to 20% of those sequences were non-productive. What the work shows at the level of the full study, not this receptor alone: The cohort was sequenced for TCR beta chains only, and without alpha or paired-chain data the features that could be detected were limited. In vitro tests confirmed that a few of the cytomegalovirus-associated TCR beta chains recognize cytomegalovirus antigens. In a later genetic analysis, a missense DCLRE1C variant was associated with V-gene and J-gene trimming of TCR beta chains, and the association was replicated in an independent cohort. A total of 164 TCR beta chains were listed by the study as associated with cytomegalovirus. Strong co-occurrence of HLA alleles, especially DR and DQ, made assigning TCR associations to individual alleles difficult. Broadly in line with IMGT annotations, most TCR beta V segments showed up in productive rearrangements about 87% or about 30% of the time in an earlier analysis of 450 to 600 of the donors. Because some donors lacked HLA typing at each locus, the association tests relied only on the typed subset. CMV serostatus was the only immune exposure information available for the cohort. Correlated functional status among segregating V segments might be attributable to linkage disequilibrium, but an unknown experimental factor could not be ruled out. Roughly 17 rarely observed V segments, including chromosome 9 orphons, were excluded from the earlier analysis of 550 to 700 of the donors because counts were too low. Roughly uniform sequencing depth across donors was assumed in presence/absence analyses, although this assumption may not hold. According to the authors, the approach could potentially be generalized to other disease states and immunological phenotypes. A cluster of highly shared sequence variants was judged likely to be a technical artifact of the sequencing pipeline. Compared with equally common non-associated chains, HLA-associated TCR beta chains in a later analysis were more clonally expanded and had lower generation probabilities. A further reported finding was that TCR beta sequences accurately predicted the HLA-A and HLA-B alleles for most subjects in the first cohort. The classifier was reported to diagnose cytomegalovirus status with high specificity and sensitivity in both the original and validation cohorts. Most CMV-associated TCR beta chains appeared to be HLA-restricted in a later analysis, and the HLA associations seemed to be driven largely by CMV exposure. Across donors, most TCR sequences were observed very rarely, whereas some public TCRs were present in many individuals. According to a later analysis, parvovirus B19, influenza, CMV and Epstein-Barr virus appeared linked to several top co-occurrence clusters. Some IMGT-functional V segments, including TRBV6-2 and TRBV6-3, could not be distinguished by the 87-base-pair reads and were therefore excluded. Compared with the roughly 670-donor mean, donors in an Asian-associated ancestry cluster had fewer N-insertions in productive TCRs, according to a later genetic analysis. Specific HLA alleles were associated with 15,000 to 20,000 TCR beta sequences at a false discovery rate of 0.05 in a later analysis. In a later analysis, TCR association rates were found to vary across HLA loci, with the most associated TCRs seen for DRB1 alleles and the fewest for HLA-C alleles.

The cohort was made up of 650 to 700 healthy bone marrow donors. Cohort members were all nominally healthy when sampled, although unrecorded immune exposures were likely present. The donor tested CMV seronegative, placing the donor among the 300 to 450 seronegative members of the cohort. Every donor gave a peripheral blood sample, and the peripheral blood mononuclear cells from that sample were used for TCR beta sequencing. The Qiagen DNeasy Blood Extraction Kit was used to extract genomic DNA from the blood cell samples. CDR1 and CDR2 are read off the germline V gene (reference sequence) as MNHEY and SMNVEV. Trimming removed 6 bases from V and 8 bases from J, leaving 16 bases between the germline ends. Counted from cysteine to phenylalanine, this CDR3 has 13 amino acids. Left in the record is the CDR3 DNA by itself, 39 bases read in frame from the first base. Library preparation employed the immunoSEQ multiplex PCR assay. For the multiplex PCR, a mixture combining 60 forward primers for TCR Vbeta segments and 13 reverse primers for TCR Jbeta segments was used. Amplification of the CDR3 region of rearranged TCR beta genes was performed with a multiplex PCR assay on genomic DNA. The Illumina HiSeq System was used to sequence the amplified TCR beta libraries as 87-base-pair reads. In the original analysis: Across the 500 to 850 repertoires, a later analysis counted 78 million or so unique TCR beta chains, around 11 million of which were shared by at least two donors. Raw reads were error-corrected and collapsed into unique sequences by a nearest-neighbor algorithm in which closely related sequences were merged to remove PCR and sequencing errors. Alignment of CDR3 sequences to IMGT reference sequences was used to assign V, D and J gene segments. For a sequence to be retained, a match of at least six nucleotides to both a V gene segment and a J gene segment was required. A rearrangement was called productive if the CDR3 had no stop codons and remained in frame with V and J, and every other rearrangement was called non-productive. Following IMGT convention, CDR3 was defined as the stretch from the second conserved V-encoded cysteine up to the conserved J-encoded phenylalanine. The earlier analysis of more than 450 of the donors excluded sequences that lacked an unambiguous match to a single V gene segment. In an earlier analysis of a few hundred of the donors, a V segment was called functional when productive rearrangements were above 56.7%, and segregating when the standard deviation between donors exceeded 5%. To diagnose cytomegalovirus status from the catalog of TCR beta chain sequences, a statistical classification framework was built. V and J gene assignment, in a later analysis, came from comparing TCR nucleotide sequences with IMGT/GENE-DB human TR gene sequences. A later analysis assigned CDR3 sequences and most-parsimonious VDJ recombination scenarios with the TCRdist pipeline. In a later analysis, each TCR beta chain was defined by its CDR3 amino acid sequence together with its V-gene family, and reads without a unique V-gene family were excluded. To address suspected cross-contamination and a sequencing artifact, a later analysis removed under 600 highly shared, low-generation-probability nucleotide sequences. For each public chain, a later analysis derived a clonal expansion index from normalized ranks of inferred template counts within each repertoire. In a later analysis, generation probabilities were computed using a VDJ recombination model fitted to out-of-frame rearrangements, and the results were checked against IGoR. A later analysis scored TCR-TCR, TCR-HLA and TCR-CMV co-occurrence with hypergeometric tests, applying a repertoire-size bias correction to TCR pairs. False discovery rates were estimated in a later analysis by permuting HLA or CMV assignments 20 times. In a later analysis, co-occurring TCRs were grouped using DBSCAN, and TCRdist sequence similarity was added for clustering within HLA-allele-positive subsets. For co-occurrence clustering, repertoires with fewer than 30,000 or more than 120,000 public chains were excluded, along with 5 or 6 repertoires with anomalous nucleotide sharing. The table was pulled from immuneACCESS by TCRdb, which kept in-frame rearrangements only. Such tables lose some clones; where checked, under half of the loss comes from unresolved V genes, and the rest has no known cause. The V and J calls and clone size are taken from that table; D and trimming were inferred from the DNA. The sample table contains 60,000 to 85,000 clones; only one count was recorded for around 78% of them. Of the sample, 3.4% is held by the ten largest clones.

The sample taken for sequencing was PBMCs. This TCR was sampled from a man aged 40-49 years in good health and CMV-seronegative. The rearrangement joined TRBV27 to TRBJ1-1; no D gene call is confident. The CDR3 region has the sequence CASRWGGLGEAFF. The DNA sequence is as follows: TGTGCCAGCAGGTGGGGAGGCCTGGGAGAAGCTTTCTTT.